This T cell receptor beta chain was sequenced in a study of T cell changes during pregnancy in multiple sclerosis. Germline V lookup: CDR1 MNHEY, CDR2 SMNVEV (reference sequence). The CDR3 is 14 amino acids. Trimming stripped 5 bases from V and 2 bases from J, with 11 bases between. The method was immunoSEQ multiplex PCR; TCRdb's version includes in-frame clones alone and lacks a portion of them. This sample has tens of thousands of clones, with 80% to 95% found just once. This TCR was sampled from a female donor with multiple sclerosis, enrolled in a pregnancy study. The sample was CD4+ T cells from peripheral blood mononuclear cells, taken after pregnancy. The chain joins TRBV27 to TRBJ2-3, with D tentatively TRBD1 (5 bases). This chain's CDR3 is CASSDRQFTDTQYF. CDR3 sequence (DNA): TGTGCCAGCAGTGACAGACAATTCACAGATACGCAGTATTTT.